The text below deals with one T cell receptor beta chain. The antigen is undetermined. This sample stems from a study of cytomegalovirus exposure and HLA in healthy donors. General study points: CMV serostatus was the only recorded immune exposure for donors.

The PCR employed 60 Vbeta primers together with 13 Jbeta primers. Using immunoSEQ multiplex PCR, the repertoire was profiled, and TCRdb retains in-frame clones only, with some absent. The repertoire has approximately 88,000 clones, 77% of them found once; the top ten carry 6.5% to 8%. Germline CDR1 and CDR2: SGHDT and YYEEEE. The V and J ends lost 3 bases and 1 base respectively, with 16 bases between them. The CDR3 has 16 residues. Source material: PBMCs. This rearrangement joins TRBV5-6 to TRBJ2-5; D is perhaps TRBD1 (6 bases). The TCR was taken from a man between 50 and 59 years old in good health and CMV-seropositive. CDR3 region: CASSSPNREGQETQYF. The CDR3 nucleotides read TGTGCCAGCAGCTCCCCCAACAGGGAAGGCCAAGAGACCCAGTACTTC.